This is a list of T cell receptor beta chains from one sample in a study of T cell responses to AZD1222 COVID-19 vaccine. Assay used: immunoSEQ multiplex PCR; TCRdb lists only in-frame clones, some missing. Recorded for this sample: over 130,000 clones. The sequenced material came from peripheral blood. Receptor source: an adult in good health. CDR3s include the opening cysteine and the closing phenylalanine or tryptophan. D genes are given only for firm matches.

v_call	j_call	d_call	cdr3_aa
TRBV5-1	TRBJ2-7	.	CASSAEGVSYEQYF
TRBV12-5	TRBJ2-7	TRBD1	CASGSDRGHHEQYF
TRBV5-1	TRBJ2-3	TRBD2	CASGKGLAGTDTQYF
TRBV4-1	TRBJ2-5	TRBD1	CASSQRTGAQYF
TRBV19	TRBJ1-1	.	CASSMGLNTEAFF
TRBV5-4	TRBJ2-1	TRBD2	CASSLGGGGYNEQFF
TRBV2	TRBJ2-3	.	CASSQLRFGDTQYF
TRBV27	TRBJ1-4	.	CASSLATEEQSEKLFF
TRBV10-2	TRBJ1-1	TRBD1	CASSQGAGEAFF
TRBV6-1	TRBJ1-2	.	CASSEALRGWVGFGYTF
TRBV3-1/TRBV3-2	TRBJ1-1	.	CASTRLRGTEAFF
TRBV7-8	TRBJ2-1	.	CASSLAGSRGSNEQFF
TRBV2	TRBJ2-5	TRBD2	CASSGTSGGETQYF
TRBV6-6	TRBJ1-5	.	CASSAQEGNQPQHF
TRBV5-3	TRBJ2-6	.	CNVCGWSGANVLTF
TRBV2	TRBJ1-2	.	CATSGRGYGYTF
TRBV5-5	TRBJ2-5	TRBD1	CASSFRTGLDSEETQYF
TRBV19	TRBJ1-5	.	CASSIGGGQPQHF
TRBV18	TRBJ1-2	TRBD1	CASSPNGQGAYGYTF
TRBV15	TRBJ1-3	.	CATSRDRGPSGNTIYF
TRBV5-1	TRBJ1-4	.	CASSPGSWEEKLFF
TRBV5-6	TRBJ2-5	.	CASSPRGLEETQYF
TRBV18	TRBJ1-1	.	CASSPLSGRWTEAFF
TRBV12-3/TRBV12-4	TRBJ1-2	TRBD1	CASSWDRLRGYTF
TRBV29-1	TRBJ1-2	.	CSDWGSASGYTF
TRBV30	TRBJ1-5	TRBD1	CAWSRDSYQPQHF
TRBV27	TRBJ2-7	.	CASSLIPGPYYEQYF
TRBV28	TRBJ1-1	.	CASRPTGQHPGTEAFF
TRBV6-5	TRBJ1-1	.	CATSPSFNTEAFF
TRBV12-3/TRBV12-4	TRBJ1-2	TRBD1	CASRGTASGYTF
TRBV30	TRBJ1-1	TRBD1	CAWSARDRGWRNTEAFF
TRBV6-2/TRBV6-3	TRBJ1-2	.	CASSGTSKSSWGGYTF
TRBV21-1	TRBJ2-4	.	CASSSRQDKNIQYF
TRBV4-2	TRBJ2-1	TRBD2	CASSRDLAGVNEQFF
TRBV6-5	TRBJ1-6	.	CASSLDTNSPLHF
TRBV2	TRBJ1-6	.	CASSELVYNSPLHF
TRBV20-1	TRBJ2-7	.	CSASQSGGTYEQYF
TRBV29-1	TRBJ1-1	TRBD1	CSGWDRMNTEAFF
TRBV6-5	TRBJ1-1	TRBD1	CASSRGQELAGAFF
TRBV25-1	TRBJ1-1	TRBD1	CASVGTGGWTEAFF
TRBV3-1/TRBV3-2	TRBJ1-6	.	CASSQESGTRHSPLHF
TRBV5-6	TRBJ2-5	.	CASSSQKTQYF
TRBV2	TRBJ1-4	.	CASVGRGMEKLFF
TRBV12-3/TRBV12-4	TRBJ1-2	TRBD1	CASSSRDRVGYTF
TRBV28	TRBJ2-1	TRBD1	CASSLGTGLNEQFF
TRBV11-3	TRBJ1-6	.	CASSSSTSSYNSPLHF
TRBV29-1	TRBJ1-1	.	CSVATGRGTEAFF